Shown below are 32 T cell receptor beta chains from a single sample sequenced in a study of blood T cell repertoires in COVID-19. Only in-frame clones appear in the TCRdb table, and some are missing; sequencing was by immunoSEQ multiplex PCR. This repertoire shows about 180,000 clones, approximately 86% found once; its top ten account for roughly 0.58%. Material: peripheral blood. The receptors originated from a man aged 55 to 70 with COVID-19, enrolled during active disease.

The chain couples TRBV7-2 to TRBJ1-4; D is perhaps TRBD1 (5 bases). CDR1 SGHTA and CDR2 FQGNSA come from the germline V gene. Trimming shortened V by 5 bases and J by 7 bases, and 8 bases separated the two germline ends. The length of the CDR3 is 12 residues. The CDR3 nucleotides are TGTGCCAGCAGCCCCCAGGGTGAAAAACTGTTTTTT. Its protein product is CASSPQGEKLFF.

The gene calls are TRBV7-2 and TRBJ2-3, with TRBD2 matching 8 bases. The germline CDR1 and CDR2 sequences are SGHTA and FQGNSA. The CDR3 length is 16 residues. Trimming at V came to 4 bases and at J to 6 bases, leaving 12 bases not matched to a gene. CDR3 nucleotide sequence: TGTGCCAGCAGCTCTTCGATCGGGGGGGCTTTGGATACGCAGTATTTT. Protein: CASSSSIGGALDTQYF.

V usage is TRBV7-2 and J usage is TRBJ2-3; D unresolved. The CDR3 contains 14 residues. Trimming took off 4 bases at V and 3 bases at J, with 11 bases between the two ends. Germline V gene sequence: CDR1 SGHTA, CDR2 FQGNSA. As DNA, the CDR3 is TGTGCCAGCAGCTCCGGTCTGAGAACAGATACGCAGTATTTT. Translated: CASSSGLRTDTQYF.

This clone was counted a single time. This chain connects TRBV19 to TRBJ2-1, with 7 nucleotides matching TRBD2. This CDR3 region has 17 residues. V dropped 5 bases and J dropped 0; count of bases not matched to a gene: 10. Germline V gives CDR1 LNHDA, CDR2 SQIVND (reference sequence). CDR3 amino acids: CASSPQAGGSSYNEQFF. The CDR3 nucleotides are TGTGCCAGTAGTCCCCAAGCGGGCGGGAGCTCCTACAATGAGCAGTTCTTC.

The V gene is TRBV6-2 or TRBV6-3, the J gene TRBJ2-3, with TRBD2 matching over 13 bases. Germline V CDR1 and CDR2: MNHEY, SVGEGT. The CDR3 consists of 19 residues. The trim removed 2 bases at V and 0 bases at J, leaving 8 bases unmatched. The CDR3, as DNA: TGTGCCAGCAGTTACCCGACTAGCGGGGGGCACCTTAGCACAGATACGCAGTATTTT. Translated: CASSYPTSGGHLSTDTQYF.

This clone came up a few times. V is TRBV14 and J is TRBJ1-6; D gene uncertain. V lost 4 bases to trimming and J lost 0 bases, with 10 bases between them. Germline assignment: CDR1 SGHDN and CDR2 FVKESK. The CDR3 loop spans 16 amino acids. The CDR3 here is CASSRSIYSYNSPLHF. The CDR3 nucleotides are TGTGCCAGCAGCCGGTCAATCTACTCCTATAATTCACCCCTCCACTTT.

This chain joins TRBV6-6 and TRBJ2-3; TRBD2 aligns across 7 bases. This CDR3 has 16 amino acids. J was trimmed by 6 bases and V by 5 bases; bases with no gene match: 14. From germline, CDR1 is MNHNY and CDR2 SVGAGI (reference sequence). CDR3 in DNA: TGTGCCAGCAGTCCCGGCGGGGGTAGCCTAGGGGATACGCAGTATTTT. The encoded protein is CASSPGGGSLGDTQYF.

The chain joins TRBV7-2 to TRBJ2-3; 11 positions agree with TRBD2. Germline V CDR1 and CDR2: SGHTA, FQGNSA. The CDR3 sequence is 17 residues long. V trimming: 4 bases; J trimming: 2 bases; junction bases outside the gene matches: 8. CDR3 sequence reads: CASSSLPSGGLTDTQYF. The DNA for the CDR3 is TGTGCCAGCAGCTCCTTGCCTAGCGGGGGGCTCACAGATACGCAGTATTTT.

With regard to this clone: The same CDR3 arises from other DNA sequences in this sample as well. The rearrangement joins TRBV25-1 to TRBJ1-3, with D uncertain. V dropped 6 bases and J dropped 1 base, with 4 bases sitting between them. The CDR3 has 12 residues. Per germline, CDR1 MGHDK and CDR2 SYGVNS. In DNA, the CDR3 is TGTGCCAGCAGCCCTTCTGGAAACACCATATATTTT. This codes for CASSPSGNTIYF.

V is TRBV1 and J is TRBJ2-3; the D call of TRBD2 is as the table states it, not checked on the DNA. TRBV1 is a listed pseudogene. This CDR3 spans 16 amino acids. Here the CDR3 reads CTSSQTVPGTTDTQYF. The CDR3 DNA is TGCACCAGCAGCCAAACGGTTCCGGGAACCACAGATACGCAGTATTTT.

V usage is TRBV19 and J usage is TRBJ1-3, with D uncertain. The germline V gene encodes CDR1 LNHDA and CDR2 SQIVND (reference sequence). This CDR3 contains 13 residues. V dropped 8 bases and J dropped 1 base, with 9 bases sitting between them. For the CDR3, the DNA is TGTGCCAGTCGCGAGAGGTCTGGAAACACCATATATTTT. This encodes CASRERSGNTIYF.

The chain couples TRBV12-5 to TRBJ1-1; D gene uncertain. V was pared by 2 bases and J by 7 bases, with 14 bases between. CDR1 and CDR2 from the germline V gene are LGHNT and FRNRAP. The CDR3 length is 14 residues. The CDR3 DNA follows: TGTGCTAGTGGTTTGCCTTCGGCGGGGAGTGAAGCTTTCTTT. It specifies CASGLPSAGSEAFF.

The rearrangement joins TRBV5-5 to TRBJ1-4; D gene uncertain. Per germline, CDR1 SGHKS and CDR2 YYEKEE (reference sequence). The CDR3 has 13 residues. V was cut by 0 bases and J by 5 bases, with 5 bases left in between. For the CDR3, the DNA is TGTGCCAGCAGCTTGGCTCTGAATGAAAAACTGTTTTTT. Protein product: CASSLALNEKLFF.

The chain's CDR3 is CSASREGSNTEAFF. CDR3 DNA: TGCAGTGCTAGTAGAGAGGGATCGAACACTGAAGCTTTCTTT. The chain combines TRBV20-1 with TRBJ1-1; D call uncertain. The V gene lost 3 bases and the J gene lost 1 base, with 12 bases spanning the gap. This CDR3 comprises 14 residues. The germline V gene encodes CDR1 DFQATT and CDR2 SNEGSKA (reference sequence).

The chain carries TRBV6-2 or TRBV6-3 and TRBJ1-1; D possibly corresponds to TRBD1 (5 bases). Germline CDR1 is MNHEY and CDR2 is SVGEGT. Trimming removed 0 bases at V and 1 base at J, with 9 bases between. This CDR3 has 15 residues. In DNA form, the CDR3 reads TGTGCCAGCAGTTACTCGTACAGGTGGAACACTGAAGCTTTCTTT. The encoded protein is CASSYSYRWNTEAFF.

The V gene is TRBV11-1, the J gene TRBJ1-4; D remains unclear. Trimming stripped 1 base from V and 6 bases from J, with 9 bases between. This CDR3 contains 14 residues. Germline CDR1 reads SGHAT; CDR2 reads FQDESV (reference sequence). CDR3 loop: CASSLVLGDEKLFF. The CDR3 DNA is TGTGCCAGCAGCTTAGTTCTCGGAGATGAAAAACTGTTTTTT.

The chain uses TRBV10-2 and TRBJ1-1; D is perhaps TRBD1 (5 bases). This CDR3 is 13 amino acids long. The germline gives CDR1 WSHSY, CDR2 SAAADI. V was clipped by 7 bases and J by 6 bases, with 15 bases between them. This CDR3 reads CASTQTGAAEAFF. DNA for the CDR3: TGCGCCAGCACCCAAACAGGTGCGGCTGAAGCTTTCTTT.

The table lists this clone with a count of one. The chain uses TRBV11-2 and TRBJ2-7, with TRBD1 matching over 7 bases. V was clipped by 4 bases and J by 4 bases; unmatched bases: 10. The CDR3 sequence is 15 residues long. Germline V gene data show CDR1 as SGHAT and CDR2 as FQNNGV. In nucleotides, the CDR3 is TGTGCCAGCAGCTCGAATGACAGGGCCCAATACGAGCAGTACTTC. Translated, it gives CASSSNDRAQYEQYF.

The J gene is TRBJ2-1, the V gene TRBV4-1; 11 nucleotides agree with TRBD2. Losses at the gene ends were 1 base for V and 3 bases for J; bases not matched to a gene: 5. Germline CDR1 reads MGHRA; CDR2 reads YSYEKL. This CDR3 is built from 17 residues. The CDR3 is CASSQAVGTSGYNEQFF. The CDR3 DNA sequence: TGCGCCAGCAGCCAAGCTGTCGGGACTAGCGGCTACAATGAGCAGTTCTTC.

The chain joins TRBV6-5 to TRBJ2-5; 10 nucleotides agree with TRBD2. V lost 10 bases to trimming and J lost 1 base; unmatched junction nucleotides: 9. The length of the CDR3 is 15 residues. The V gene's germline CDR1 is MNHEY and CDR2 SVGAGI. CDR3 region: CATSRASGGQETQYF. The CDR3 DNA is TGTGCCACGTCTCGAGCTAGCGGGGGCCAAGAGACCCAGTACTTC.

The gene calls are TRBV5-1 and TRBJ1-2, with TRBD1 identical over 7 bases. Germline values: CDR1 SGHRS, CDR2 YFSETQ. The CDR3 sequence is 14 residues long. Unmatched junction bases numbered 5, after V lost 4 bases and J lost 2 bases. The CDR3 nucleotides are TGCGCCAGCAGCGCGGGACAGCTAAACTATGGCTACACCTTC. Translated, it gives CASSAGQLNYGYTF.

This chain connects TRBV19 to TRBJ2-7; D call uncertain. CDR1 and CDR2 from the germline V gene are LNHDA and SQIVND (reference sequence). The CDR3 runs to 17 residues. V was pared by 3 bases and J by 3 bases, with 21 bases between. The CDR3 sequence: CASSIEPLAANHYEQYF. DNA of the CDR3: TGTGCCAGTAGTATTGAGCCCCTGGCAGCGAATCACTACGAGCAGTACTTC.

This chain joins TRBV2 and TRBJ1-1; 11 bases line up with TRBD1. The CDR3 totals 14 residues. V dropped 7 bases and J dropped 5; count of bases not matched to a gene: 6. Germline CDR1 and CDR2: SNHLY and FYNNEI. For the CDR3, the DNA is TGTGCCAGCACCAGGGACAGGGGGGGGACTGAAGCTTTCTTT. This codes for CASTRDRGGTEAFF.

The chain combines TRBV7-2 with TRBJ2-7; 7 bases line up with TRBD1. V dropped 4 bases and J dropped 0; count of bases not matched to a gene: 9. This CDR3 region has 16 residues. In germline, CDR1 is SGHTA, CDR2 FQGNSA. CDR3 sequence reads: CASSSWDSFSSYEQYF. CDR3 DNA sequence: TGTGCCAGCAGCTCTTGGGACAGCTTCAGCTCCTACGAGCAGTACTTC. Together with reference TRBV7-2 and TRBJ2-7, the CDR3 gives the full variable domain: GAGVSQSPSNKVTEKGKDVELRCDPISGHTALYWYRQSLGQGLEFLIYFQGNSAPDKSGLPSDRFSAERTGGSVSTLTIQRTQQEDSAVYLCASSSWDSFSSYEQYFGPGTRLTVT.

This rearrangement joins TRBV6-2 or TRBV6-3 to TRBJ2-7; TRBD2 agrees at 7 bases. V lost 0 bases to trimming and J lost 4 bases; unmatched junction nucleotides: 9. Germline lookup yields CDR1 MNHEY and CDR2 SVGEGT. The length of the CDR3 is 16 residues. The CDR3 protein is CASSYSLRGRHYEQYF. The DNA of the CDR3 is TGTGCCAGCAGTTACTCGCTGCGCGGGAGACATTACGAGCAGTACTTC.

This chain connects TRBV5-1 to TRBJ2-3, with D possibly TRBD1 on 5 matching bases. Trimming cost V 0 bases and J 0 bases, with 5 bases left between them. The germline V gene encodes CDR1 SGHRS and CDR2 YFSETQ. CDR3 length: 14 amino acids. CDR3 DNA sequence: TGCGCCAGCAGCTTGGGACAGAGCACAGATACGCAGTATTTT. It is translated as CASSLGQSTDTQYF.

This rearrangement joins TRBV6-2 or TRBV6-3 to TRBJ2-1; possibly TRBD1 for D (6 bases). This CDR3 is built from 13 residues. Germline V gene sequence: CDR1 MNHEY, CDR2 SVGEGT. V was shortened by 3 bases and J by 4 bases, with 7 bases between the two germline ends. The CDR3 DNA is TGTGCCAGCAGTTATCAGGGGTACAATGAGCAGTTCTTC. Translating gives CASSYQGYNEQFF.

In regard to this clone: The same CDR3 is also encoded by other DNA sequences in this sample. J is TRBJ2-7 and V is TRBV12-3 or TRBV12-4; D ambiguous. V was shortened by 6 bases and J by 4 bases, with 7 bases between the two germline ends. This CDR3 comprises 11 residues. The CDR3 coding sequence is TGTGCCAGCAGCTCCTTTTACGAGCAGTACTTC. Translating it yields CASSSFYEQYF.

The chain has TRBV12-5 and TRBJ1-5, with D perhaps matching TRBD1 (5 bases). V was trimmed by 6 bases and J by 4 bases, leaving 10 bases between them. Germline V gene sequence: CDR1 LGHNT, CDR2 FRNRAP. This CDR3 has 13 amino acids. The CDR3 bases are TGTGCTAGTGGGCCAACAGGTAATCAGCCCCAGCATTTT. It is translated as CASGPTGNQPQHF. Full variable domain (outside the CDR3, taken from reference TRBV12-5 and TRBJ1-5): DARVTQTPRHKVTEMGQEVTMRCQPILGHNTVFWYRQTMMQGLELLAYFRNRAPLDDSGMPKDRFSAEMPDATLATLKIQPSEPRDSAVYFCASGPTGNQPQHFGDGTRLSIL.

This rearrangement joins TRBV11-2 to TRBJ2-3, with 13 bases aligning to TRBD2. V shed 3 bases, J shed 0 bases, and the junction held 6 bases outside the gene matches. This CDR3 contains 18 residues. Germline CDR1 is SGHAT and CDR2 is FQNNGV. The chain's CDR3 is CASSLGRTSGGSTDTQYF. CDR3 bases: TGTGCCAGCAGCTTGGGCCGGACTAGCGGGGGCAGCACAGATACGCAGTATTTT.

This chain connects TRBV7-6 to TRBJ2-1; 7 nucleotides match TRBD1. V dropped 2 bases and J dropped 0; count of bases not matched to a gene: 1. Germline values: CDR1 SGHVS, CDR2 FNYEAQ. This CDR3 has 15 amino acids. CDR3: CASSLSGGSYNEQFF. The CDR3 nucleotides are TGTGCCAGCAGCTTATCAGGGGGCTCCTACAATGAGCAGTTCTTC.

This clone was detected a few times. J is TRBJ2-1 and V is TRBV5-6; 7 bases match TRBD2. J gave up 9 bases and V 4 bases, and 13 bases lay outside the gene matches. CDR1 SGHDT and CDR2 YYEEEE come from the germline V gene. The CDR3 is 15 amino acids. DNA for the CDR3: TGTGCCAGCAGCCAGGATCGGGGGGTCGGTCTTGAGCAGTTCTTC. Translation: CASSQDRGVGLEQFF.